This passage covers 15 T cell receptor beta chains from one sample sequenced in a study of blood T cell repertoires in COVID-19 (dated by TCRdb to the early 2020s). Preparation of the library involved the immunoSEQ multiplex PCR assay. The table was pulled from immuneACCESS by TCRdb, which kept in-frame rearrangements only. Such tables lose some clones; where checked, under half of the loss comes from unresolved V genes, and the rest has no known cause. This sample is represented by approximately 250,000 clones; 84% of them were singletons. The ten largest clones take up 8% to 9.5% of the sample. Sequencing input: peripheral blood. The source of these receptors is a human donor in a cohort sampled during active COVID-19.

The chain couples TRBV7-9 to TRBJ1-2, with 9 bases lining up with TRBD1. V lost 5 bases, J lost 4 bases, and 8 bases stayed unmatched. CDR1 is SEHNR and CDR2 is FQNEAQ in the germline V gene (reference sequence). The CDR3 covers 15 residues. The CDR3 loop reads CASSEAGQGTYGYTF. The DNA of the CDR3 is TGTGCCAGCAGCGAAGCAGGACAGGGGACCTATGGCTACACCTTC.

The chain links TRBV28 to TRBJ2-7; 8 nucleotides match TRBD1. Germline CDR1 is MDHEN and CDR2 is SYDVKM. V trimming: 8 bases; J trimming: 1 base; junction bases outside the gene matches: 7. The CDR3 runs 14 residues. The CDR3 sequence: CASGTGGSSYEQYF. The CDR3 nucleotides read TGTGCCAGCGGAACAGGGGGATCTTCCTACGAGCAGTACTTC.

The chain joins TRBV3-1 (or the pseudogene TRBV3-2) to TRBJ1-1; no reliable D call. Between the trimmed V and J ends, which lost 8 bases and 0 bases, there was a span of 16 bases. This CDR3 is 15 amino acids long. Germline V gene sequence: CDR1 LGHDT, CDR2 YNNKEL (reference sequence). The CDR3 nucleotides read TGTGCCAGCCGTACTGGTCTGAATATGAACACTGAAGCTTTCTTT. Translation: CASRTGLNMNTEAFF.

This clone occurred a few times. This chain joins TRBV3-1 (or the pseudogene TRBV3-2) and TRBJ2-7, with TRBD1 matching 9 bases. In germline, CDR1 is LGHDT, CDR2 YNNKEL (reference sequence). This CDR3 contains 15 residues. V was pared by 4 bases and J by 4 bases, with 8 bases of the junction left unmatched. The CDR3 coding sequence is TGTGCCAGCAGCCCGCTCGGGACAGGGAGGTACGAGCAGTACTTC. Its protein is CASSPLGTGRYEQYF.

This clone has a single count. The chain carries TRBV29-1 and TRBJ2-7, with D perhaps matching TRBD1 (6 bases). The CDR3 sequence is 15 residues long. V gave up 4 bases and J gave up 0 bases, with 16 bases separating them. The germline V gene has CDR1 SQVTM and CDR2 ANQGSEA. The CDR3: CSVADPSRGSYEQYF. The CDR3 nucleotides are TGCAGCGTTGCCGACCCGAGCAGGGGCTCCTACGAGCAGTACTTC.

This clone turned up a few times. The chain couples TRBV7-8 to TRBJ2-7, with a possible D match to TRBD1 (8 bases). The CDR3 has 15 residues. V lost 3 bases and J 2 bases, leaving 14 bases between the germline ends. Germline loops: CDR1 SGHVS, CDR2 FQNEAQ. The CDR3, as DNA: TGTGCCAGCAGCTTGTTTACAGGGGGGGCCTACGAGCAGTACTTC. Translation: CASSLFTGGAYEQYF.

The chain employs TRBV5-6 and TRBJ2-2; perhaps TRBD1 as D (6 bases). The germline gives CDR1 SGHDT, CDR2 YYEEEE. With 4 bases removed from V and 7 bases from J, the gap between germline ends came to 14 bases. There are 14 residues in the CDR3. In nucleotides, the CDR3 is TGTGCCAGCAGCCTTAACAGGGTTAACGGGGAGCTGTTTTTT. It codes for CASSLNRVNGELFF.

This chain connects TRBV19 to TRBJ1-2; TRBD1 is a possible D gene (6 bases). The germline V gene encodes CDR1 LNHDA and CDR2 SQIVND (reference sequence). The CDR3 totals 16 residues. Trimming pared 5 bases from V and 12 bases from J, leaving 28 bases between. The CDR3 protein is CASSATPAGPGTFHTF. The DNA for the CDR3 is TGTGCCAGTAGTGCGACCCCCGCAGGACCGGGGACATTCCACACCTTC. Together with reference TRBV19 and TRBJ1-2, the CDR3 gives the full variable domain: DGGITQSPKYLFRKEGQNVTLSCEQNLNHDAMYWYRQDPGQGLRLIYYSQIVNDFQKGDIAEGYSVSREKKESFPLTVTSAQKNPTAFYLCASSATPAGPGTFHTFGSGTRLTVV.

The chain is built from TRBV3-1 (or the pseudogene TRBV3-2) and TRBJ2-1; TRBD2 might be the D (6 bases). The CDR3 consists of 19 residues. CDR1 is LGHDT, CDR2 YNNKEL, per germline (reference sequence). V was trimmed by 10 bases and J by 0 bases, leaving 28 bases between them. CDR3 sequence reads: CATPRWEAKGKGSYNEQFF. CDR3 coding DNA: TGTGCCACCCCTCGGTGGGAGGCAAAGGGAAAGGGCTCCTACAATGAGCAGTTCTTC.

The rearrangement links TRBV18 to TRBJ2-5; the D is unclear. V lost 0 bases to trimming and J lost 3 bases, with 2 bases between them. CDR3 length: 12 amino acids. The germline V gene encodes CDR1 KGHSH and CDR2 LQKENI. CDR3 loop: CASSPPEETQYF. The DNA for the CDR3 is TGTGCCAGCTCACCACCCGAAGAGACCCAGTACTTC. Full variable domain (outside the CDR3, taken from reference TRBV18 and TRBJ2-5): NAGVMQNPRHLVRRRGQEARLRCSPMKGHSHVYWYRQLPEEGLKFMVYLQKENIIDESGMPKERFSAEFPKEGPSILRIQQVVRGDSAAYFCASSPPEETQYFGPGTRLLVL.

The V call is TRBV18, the J call TRBJ2-2; 11 positions agree with TRBD2. Germline CDR1 KGHSH, CDR2 LQKENI. Losses at the gene ends were 6 bases for V and 3 bases for J; bases not matched to a gene: 15. The CDR3 totals 19 residues. CDR3 residues: CASSPKGASGRIDTGELFF. The CDR3 region has the DNA TGTGCCAGCTCCCCCAAGGGGGCTAGCGGGAGGATAGACACCGGGGAGCTGTTTTTT.

This clone was seen only a few times. The rearrangement links TRBV14 to TRBJ1-3, with D maybe TRBD1 (6 bases). From germline, CDR1 is SGHDN and CDR2 FVKESK. Between the trimmed V and J ends, which lost 4 bases and 4 bases, there was a span of 11 bases. The CDR3 is made up of 14 amino acids. CDR3 sequence: CASSLPGTGNTIYF. The CDR3, as DNA: TGTGCCAGCAGCCTCCCCGGGACAGGAAACACCATATATTTT.

This clone was seen a handful of times. The V call is TRBV5-1, the J call TRBJ1-2, with 8 bases matching TRBD1. V lost 4 bases and J lost 3; bases outside the gene matches: 2. Germline CDR1 reads SGHRS; CDR2 reads YFSETQ. The CDR3 length is 13 residues. The CDR3 DNA reads as TGCGCCAGCAGCATGGACAGGGACTATGGCTACACCTTC. It encodes CASSMDRDYGYTF.

The V call is TRBV11-2, the J call TRBJ2-2, with 9 bases that match TRBD2. V shed 0 bases and J 7 bases; nucleotides not matched to a gene: 6. This CDR3 contains 16 residues. The germline V gene encodes CDR1 SGHAT and CDR2 FQNNGV. The CDR3 DNA is TGTGCCAGCAGCTTAGATCCGACAGCGGGGGGCGGGGAGCTGTTTTTT. This gives the protein CASSLDPTAGGGELFF.

Only one count was recorded for this clone. The chain joins TRBV7-3 to TRBJ2-1, with 9 bases aligning to TRBD2. The CDR3 is 17 residues long. The germline V gene has CDR1 SGHTA and CDR2 FQGTGA. V shed 3 bases and J 0 bases; nucleotides not matched to a gene: 6. The CDR3 protein is CASSFAGGASSYNEQFF. In DNA, the CDR3 is TGTGCCAGCAGCTTTGCGGGAGGGGCAAGCTCCTACAATGAGCAGTTCTTC.